Sequencing of this T cell receptor beta chain was carried out in a study of blood T cell repertoires in COVID-19. Overall study: Spain, Italy and the United States supplied samples that represented acute and convalescent COVID-19. Sample material is recorded as cDNA or gDNA derived from T cells, B-cell-depleted T cells, or PBMCs.

As processed by the authors: Reference gene primer amplification gave estimated nucleated cell counts. Some clones are missing from TCRdb's copy, which holds only in-frame ones; the method was immunoSEQ multiplex PCR. That table furnishes V, J and clone size, whereas the DNA furnished D and trimming. The data contain around 400,000 clones, 89% of them singletons. Trimming cost V 5 bases and J 6 bases; bases outside gene matches: 11. There are 16 residues in the CDR3. Germline values: CDR1 SGHRS, CDR2 YFSETQ. The chain employs TRBV5-1 and TRBJ2-2, with TRBD1 matching 9 bases. Sequencing was performed on peripheral blood. The origin of this receptor is a man between 35 and 55 years old with acute or convalescent COVID-19. CDR3 sequence: CASREPGQGAAGELFF. The CDR3 nucleotides are TGCGCCAGCAGAGAGCCGGGACAGGGTGCAGCCGGGGAGCTGTTTTTT.